Shown below are 28 T cell receptor beta chains from a single sample sequenced in a study of response to subunit inactivated influenza vaccine. One entry per CDR3 protein results from TCRdb running MiXCR on the RT-PCR reads. The table lists about 160,000 distinct CDR3 sequences, roughly 11% of them singletons, with around an eighth in the top ten. Here the sequenced sample was non-naive T cells sorted from PBMCs, taken 45 days after vaccination. Every receptor here comes from a man aged 50 or older who received an inactivated influenza vaccine.

The chain employs TRBV7-8 and TRBJ2-7; the D gene is possibly TRBD2 (6 bases). CDR1 and CDR2 from the germline V gene are SGHVS and FQNEAQ. The CDR3 consists of 15 residues. V shed 3 bases and J shed 2 bases, with 14 bases lying between them. CDR3 sequence reads: CASSFGGASPYEQYF. DNA for the CDR3: TGTGCCAGCAGCTTCGGGGGAGCCTCCCCCTACGAGCAGTACTTC.

This clonotype was found a few times. The J gene is TRBJ2-2, the V gene TRBV24-1; D remains ambiguous. This CDR3 has 17 residues. Per the germline V gene, CDR1 is KGHDR and CDR2 is SFDVKD. The ends were cut back, 3 bases at V and 2 bases at J, with 15 bases in the middle. As DNA, the CDR3 is TGTGCCACCAGTGATAACACGCAGAGTTTAAACACCGGGGAGCTGTTTTTT. This sequence encodes CATSDNTQSLNTGELFF.

In the case of this clonotype: A read error may account for a junction end that differs from germline. The chain combines TRBV6-1 with TRBJ2-3; D uncertain. CDR3 length: 11 amino acids. CDR1 is MNHNS, CDR2 SASEGT, per germline. The CDR3 DNA reads TGTGCCAGCACCTCTACTCAAACGCATTATTTT. This encodes CASTSTQTHYF.

The chain has TRBV12-3 or TRBV12-4 and TRBJ2-5; D is uncertain. V lost 2 bases, J lost 7 bases, and 14 bases lay in between. This CDR3 has 14 residues. The CDR3 coding sequence is TGTGCCAGCAGTTTATATCTCTACTCCGGGACCCAGTACTTC. It translates to CASSLYLYSGTQYF.

The sample holds a few counts of this clonotype. For the CDR3, the DNA is TGTGCCAGCAGCGTTAACAAACGCACAGGGGGCGGCGGCTACACCTTC. As protein: CASSVNKRTGGGGYTF. The chain links TRBV11-2 to TRBJ1-2; 9 bases agree with TRBD1. The CDR3 sequence is 16 residues long. J gave up 8 bases and V 5 bases, and 15 bases lay outside the gene matches. CDR1 and CDR2 from the germline V gene are SGHAT and FQNNGV.

Ten or more counts support this clonotype. The rearrangement joins TRBV12-3 or TRBV12-4 to TRBJ2-7; D unclear. The CDR3 covers 13 residues. V lost 4 bases, J lost 5 bases, and 12 bases lay in between. CDR3 loop: CASSSVEGHEQYF. CDR3 bases: TGTGCCAGCAGTTCAGTCGAAGGTCACGAGCAGTACTTC.

This clonotype appeared many times. V gene TRBV7-2 combines with J gene TRBJ2-7, with 9 bases that match TRBD1. CDR3 size: 14 residues. Trimming cost V 7 bases and J 6 bases; bases outside gene matches: 10. Germline lookup yields CDR1 SGHTA and CDR2 FQGNSA. The CDR3 DNA is TGTGCCAGCAACTCACAGGGGGCAACGACCGAGCAGTACTTC. Protein sequence: CASNSQGATTEQYF.

This clonotype was picked up a small number of times. One junction end disagrees with the germline gene, perhaps due to a read error. This chain joins TRBV7-2 and TRBJ2-1; 9 nucleotides match TRBD2. Looked up from germline, CDR1 is SGHTA and CDR2 is FQGNSA. The CDR3 covers 13 residues. This CDR3 reads CASSLRQTSGYHF. CDR3 bases: TGTGCCAGCAGCTTAAGGCAAACTAGCGGGTATCACTTC.

This clonotype occurred a few times. The V call is TRBV24-1, the J call TRBJ2-2, with 12 bases lining up with TRBD1. The J segment lost 4 bases and the V segment lost 2 bases, leaving 1 base of the junction unmatched. The CDR3 totals 16 residues. Germline lookup yields CDR1 KGHDR and CDR2 SFDVKD. CDR3 protein: CATSDSGQGATGELFF. The CDR3 nucleotides read TGTGCCACCAGTGATTCGGGACAGGGGGCCACCGGGGAGCTGTTTTTT.

This clonotype was observed a handful of times. The V gene is TRBV28, the J gene TRBJ1-1; D ambiguous. Germline CDR1 and CDR2: MDHEN and SYDVKM. The germline V and J ends were trimmed by 6 bases and 4 bases, with 9 bases remaining between them. This CDR3 comprises 12 residues. CDR3 residues: CASSRIPTEAFF. CDR3 bases: TGTGCCAGCAGCCGAATACCCACTGAAGCTTTCTTT.

This chain links TRBV2 with TRBJ1-4; TRBD1 is a possible D gene (5 bases). Germline assignment: CDR1 SNHLY and CDR2 FYNNEI. CDR3 length: 15 amino acids. V gave up 6 bases and J gave up 0 bases, with 11 bases separating them. CDR3 protein: CASSKQVSTNEKLFF. The CDR3 DNA follows: TGTGCCAGCAGCAAACAGGTGTCAACTAATGAAAAACTGTTTTTT.

This clonotype was seen a few times. The chain recombines TRBV20-1 with TRBJ2-3; 9 bases are shared with TRBD2. The CDR3 consists of 15 residues. Per germline, CDR1 DFQATT and CDR2 SNEGSKA (reference sequence). V lost 1 base and J lost 8; bases outside the gene matches: 10. The CDR3 DNA follows: TGCAGTGCTAGAGCCGGGGCTAGCGGGGTGTCTACGCAGTATTTT. It yields the protein CSARAGASGVSTQYF.

The chain combines TRBV6-2 or TRBV6-3 with TRBJ2-1; 12 positions match TRBD2. The germline V gene has CDR1 MNHEY and CDR2 SVGEGT. With V trimmed by 5 bases and J by 6 bases, 2 bases remained unmatched. The CDR3 is made up of 14 amino acids. CDR3: CASSASGGANEQFF. Written as DNA, the CDR3 is TGTGCCAGCAGTGCTAGCGGGGGGGCCAATGAGCAGTTCTTC.

The table lists this clonotype with a few counts. This chain joins TRBV7-2 and TRBJ2-1; 10 nucleotides match TRBD2. Losses at the gene ends were 1 base for V and 9 bases for J; bases not matched to a gene: 9. Germline CDR1 is SGHTA and CDR2 is FQGNSA. The CDR3 runs to 16 residues. Here the CDR3 DNA reads TGTGCCAGCAGCTTAGGGCTAGCGGGAGAATATACTGAGCAGTTCTTC. This gives the protein CASSLGLAGEYTEQFF.

This clonotype was observed many times. The chain uses TRBV6-1 and TRBJ1-5, with 7 nucleotides matching TRBD1. The CDR3 has 16 amino acids. Germline V gene lookup returns CDR1 MNHNS and CDR2 SASEGT. The ends lost 4 bases at V and 2 bases at J; junction bases unmatched: 8. The CDR3 DNA reads as TGTGCCAGCAGTGTAACAGGGGTTGTGGGCAATCAGCCCCAGCATTTT. This encodes CASSVTGVVGNQPQHF.

This chain uses TRBV15 with TRBJ2-3; 10 bases map to TRBD2. V trimming: 0 bases; J trimming: 2 bases; junction bases outside the gene matches: 8. Germline V gives CDR1 LNHNV, CDR2 YYDKDF (reference sequence). This CDR3 is built from 18 residues. In nucleotides, the CDR3 is TGTGCCACCAGCAGAGATCGGTTAGCGGGGGGATCCACAGATACGCAGTATTTT. It yields the protein CATSRDRLAGGSTDTQYF.

This clonotype was recorded a few times. The chain links TRBV5-1 to TRBJ2-4; tentative D call: TRBD2 (6 bases). From germline, CDR1 is SGHRS and CDR2 YFSETQ. V was trimmed by 3 bases and J by 8 bases, leaving 12 bases between them. There are 13 residues in the CDR3. The CDR3 DNA reads TGCGCCAGCAGCTCCGGGACTGTGGACATTCAGTACTTC. Its protein is CASSSGTVDIQYF.

This clonotype has more than one count but fewer than ten. The rearrangement uses TRBV28 and TRBJ2-2; 7 bases are a match to TRBD1. The CDR3 is 16 residues long. Germline V lookup: CDR1 MDHEN, CDR2 SYDVKM. V gave up 3 bases and J gave up 4 bases; unmatched junction bases: 8. The CDR3 nucleotides read TGTGCCAGCAGTTTCTTAGGGGGCGTCGGCACCGGGGAGCTGTTTTTT. This translates into CASSFLGGVGTGELFF.

J is TRBJ1-6 and V is TRBV27, with 10 positions matching TRBD1. Germline V gene sequence: CDR1 MNHEY, CDR2 SMNVEV (reference sequence). With V trimmed by 2 bases and J by 7 bases, 5 bases remained unmatched. This CDR3 is 16 amino acids long. The CDR3 region is CASSLGTGVPNSPLHF. DNA of the CDR3: TGTGCCAGCAGTTTAGGGACAGGGGTCCCCAATTCACCCCTCCACTTT.

This clonotype was seen more than once but under ten times. This chain connects TRBV20-1 to TRBJ2-2; D unresolved. The CDR3 runs 15 residues. Germline-derived CDR1 and CDR2 are DFQATT and SNEGSKA (reference sequence). The ends were cut back, 0 bases at V and 3 bases at J, with 11 bases in the middle. Here the CDR3 DNA reads TGCAGTGCTAGAGATCTATGGGCTTACACCGGGGAGCTGTTTTTT. Its protein product is CSARDLWAYTGELFF.

This clonotype was counted only a few times. The rearrangement joins TRBV6-2 or TRBV6-3 to TRBJ2-2; D uncertain. The CDR3 consists of 14 residues. The V gene lost 7 bases and the J gene lost 0 bases, with 9 bases spanning the gap. Germline-derived CDR1 and CDR2 are MNHEY and SVGEGT. The CDR3 is CASTSHPNTGELFF. The CDR3, as DNA: TGTGCCAGCACCTCACACCCGAACACCGGGGAGCTGTTTTTT.

The chain combines TRBV28 with TRBJ2-7; tentatively, D is TRBD2 (5 bases). CDR1 and CDR2 from the germline V gene are MDHEN and SYDVKM. The CDR3 extends over 14 amino acids. Trimming took off 5 bases at V and 2 bases at J, with 13 bases between the two ends. The CDR3 here is CASSPGSIPYEQYF. The CDR3 bases are TGTGCCAGCAGTCCGGGATCGATACCCTACGAGCAGTACTTC. Drawing the rest from reference TRBV28 and TRBJ2-7, the complete variable domain is DVKVTQSSRYLVKRTGEKVFLECVQDMDHENMFWYRQDPGLGLRLIYFSYDVKMKEKGDIPEGYSVSREKKERFSLILESASTNQTSMYLCASSPGSIPYEQYFGPGTRLTVT.

On this clonotype itself: This clone may be a read error of a much larger clone one base away. This chain joins TRBV7-2 and TRBJ2-3, with 8 nucleotides matching TRBD2. Germline V gene sequence: CDR1 SGHTA, CDR2 FQGNSA. The length of the CDR3 is 16 residues. V lost 7 bases, J lost 6 bases, and 15 bases stayed unmatched. The CDR3 nucleotides read TGTGCCAGCAACTCGGTGGCGGGGGGCCAATCTGATACGCAGTATTTT. Translating gives CASNSVAGGQSDTQYF. The entire variable domain, with the rest obtained from reference TRBV7-2 and TRBJ2-3, is as follows: GAGVSQSPSNKVTEKGKDVELRCDPISGHTALYWYRQSLGQGLEFLIYFQGNSAPDKSGLPSDRFSAERTGGSVSTLTIQRTQQEDSAVYLCASNSVAGGQSDTQYFGPGTRLTVL.

There are many counts of this clonotype. The CDR3 protein is CASSQVWGAGTEAFF. CDR3 DNA: TGTGCCAGCAGCCAAGTATGGGGGGCGGGCACTGAAGCTTTCTTT. This sequence joins TRBV3-1 and TRBJ1-1; the D gene is possibly TRBD1 (6 bases). The germline gives CDR1 LGHDT, CDR2 YNNKEL (reference sequence). V shed 1 base and J shed 4 bases, with 13 bases lying between them. The CDR3 totals 15 residues.

As concerns this clonotype: The final CDR3 position lacks the conserved phenylalanine or tryptophan, pointing to a likely read error. No DNA is shown, since the ends of the CDR3 on it are uncertain; the CDR3 is the one TCRdb lists. V and J are TRBV20-1 and TRBJ2-7. The CDR3 extends over 8 residues, inclusive of both ends. Germline assignment: CDR1 DFQATT and CDR2 SNEGSKA (reference sequence). CDR3 in amino acids: CSAFRPTI.

The gene calls are TRBV3-1 and TRBJ2-3, with D hard to call. Germline CDR1 reads LGHDT; CDR2 reads YNNKEL (reference sequence). CDR3 length: 15 amino acids. V dropped 0 bases and J dropped 1 base, with 8 bases sitting between them. Here the CDR3 reads CASSQEGGRTDTQYF. The CDR3 DNA sequence: TGTGCCAGCAGCCAAGAGGGCGGACGCACAGATACGCAGTATTTT.

This clonotype was detected a few times. The chain joins TRBV28 to TRBJ1-1; D may be TRBD1 (5 bases). Germline lookup yields CDR1 MDHEN and CDR2 SYDVKM. Trimming stripped 3 bases from V and 1 base from J, with 12 bases between. The CDR3 covers 15 residues. CDR3 in DNA: TGTGCCAGCAGTTTTAGCGGGGGGTCGAACACTGAAGCTTTCTTT. As protein: CASSFSGGSNTEAFF.

This clonotype was picked up many times. For the CDR3, the DNA is TGTGCCAGCAGCGCCACCACAGATACGCAGTATTTT. It is translated as CASSATTDTQYF. V is TRBV7-9 and J is TRBJ2-3; D is unresolved. The germline V and J ends were trimmed by 5 bases and 2 bases, with 5 bases remaining between them. The CDR3 loop spans 12 amino acids. CDR1 and CDR2 from the germline V gene are SEHNR and FQNEAQ (reference sequence).